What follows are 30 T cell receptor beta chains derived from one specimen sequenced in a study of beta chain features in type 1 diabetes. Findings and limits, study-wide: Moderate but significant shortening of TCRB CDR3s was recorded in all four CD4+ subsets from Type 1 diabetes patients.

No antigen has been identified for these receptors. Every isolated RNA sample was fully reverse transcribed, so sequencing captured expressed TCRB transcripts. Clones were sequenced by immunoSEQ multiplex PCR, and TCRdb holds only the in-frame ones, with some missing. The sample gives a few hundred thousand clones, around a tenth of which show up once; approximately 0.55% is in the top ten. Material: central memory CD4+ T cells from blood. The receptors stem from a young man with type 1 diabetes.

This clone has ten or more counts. In nucleotides, the CDR3 is TGTGCCTGGAGTGTGGAAAGTAGCTCTGTTCAGTACTTC. This encodes CAWSVESSSVQYF. The chain has TRBV30 and TRBJ2-4; D is undetermined. Germline V gives CDR1 GTSNPN, CDR2 SVGIG (reference sequence). The CDR3 loop spans 13 amino acids. Deletions cut 0 bases from V and 11 bases from J, with 14 bases between.

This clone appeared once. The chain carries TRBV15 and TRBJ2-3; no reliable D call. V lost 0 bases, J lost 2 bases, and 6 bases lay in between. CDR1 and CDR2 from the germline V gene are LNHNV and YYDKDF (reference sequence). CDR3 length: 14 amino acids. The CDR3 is CATSRDKVTDTQYF. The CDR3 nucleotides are TGTGCCACCAGCAGAGATAAGGTCACAGATACGCAGTATTTT.

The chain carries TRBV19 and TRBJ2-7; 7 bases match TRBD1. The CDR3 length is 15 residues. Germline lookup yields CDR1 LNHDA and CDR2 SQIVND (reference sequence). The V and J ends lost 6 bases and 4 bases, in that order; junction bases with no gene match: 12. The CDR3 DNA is TGTGCCAGTAGCCAAGGGAATAGGGGGCTTTACGAGCAGTACTTC. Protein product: CASSQGNRGLYEQYF.

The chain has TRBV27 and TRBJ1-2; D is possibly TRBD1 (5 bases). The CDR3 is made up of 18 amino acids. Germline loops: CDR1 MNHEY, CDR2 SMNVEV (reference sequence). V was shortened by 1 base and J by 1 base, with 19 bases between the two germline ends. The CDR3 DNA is TGTGCCAGCAGTTTATACCGCCCCGCAGGGAACAGTAACTATGGCTACACCTTC. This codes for CASSLYRPAGNSNYGYTF.

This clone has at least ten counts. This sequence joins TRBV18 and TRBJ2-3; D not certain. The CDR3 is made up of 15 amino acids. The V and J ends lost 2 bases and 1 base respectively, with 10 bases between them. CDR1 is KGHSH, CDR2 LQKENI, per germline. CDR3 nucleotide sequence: TGTGCCAGCTCACCATACACTATAGGCACAGATACGCAGTATTTT. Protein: CASSPYTIGTDTQYF.

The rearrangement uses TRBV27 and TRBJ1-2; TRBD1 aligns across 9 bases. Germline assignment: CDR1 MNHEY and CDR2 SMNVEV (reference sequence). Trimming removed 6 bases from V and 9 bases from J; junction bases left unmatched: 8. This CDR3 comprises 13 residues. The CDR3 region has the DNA TGTGCCAGCAGACCACAGGGGGCAGGGCGCTACACCTTC. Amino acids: CASRPQGAGRYTF.

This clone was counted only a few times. CDR3 in DNA: TGTGCCAGCAGCTTAGAGACTAGCGGGAGGGGTAGGTACGAGCAGTACTTC. The encoded protein is CASSLETSGRGRYEQYF. The V call is TRBV7-2, the J call TRBJ2-7; 14 bases are shared with TRBD2. V trimming: 1 base; J trimming: 4 bases; junction bases outside the gene matches: 6. The CDR3 runs 17 residues. The germline gives CDR1 SGHTA, CDR2 FQGNSA.

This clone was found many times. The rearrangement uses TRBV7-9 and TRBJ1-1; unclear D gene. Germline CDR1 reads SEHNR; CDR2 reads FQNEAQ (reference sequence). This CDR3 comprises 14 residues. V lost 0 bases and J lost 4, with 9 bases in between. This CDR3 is CASSLAVSSTEAFF. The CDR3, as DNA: TGTGCCAGCAGCTTAGCGGTGTCCAGCACTGAAGCTTTCTTT. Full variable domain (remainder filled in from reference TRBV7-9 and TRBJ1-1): DTGVSQNPRHKITKRGQNVTFRCDPISEHNRLYWYRQTLGQGPEFLTYFQNEAQLEKSRLLSDRFSAERPKGSFSTLEIQRTEQGDSAMYLCASSLAVSSTEAFFGQGTRLTVV.

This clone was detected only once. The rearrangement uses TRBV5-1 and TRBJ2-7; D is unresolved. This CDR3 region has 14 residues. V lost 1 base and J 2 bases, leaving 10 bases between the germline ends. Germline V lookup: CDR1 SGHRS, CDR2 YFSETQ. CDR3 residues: CASSLLLTTYEQYF. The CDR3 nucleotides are TGCGCCAGCAGCTTGTTGCTTACTACCTACGAGCAGTACTTC.

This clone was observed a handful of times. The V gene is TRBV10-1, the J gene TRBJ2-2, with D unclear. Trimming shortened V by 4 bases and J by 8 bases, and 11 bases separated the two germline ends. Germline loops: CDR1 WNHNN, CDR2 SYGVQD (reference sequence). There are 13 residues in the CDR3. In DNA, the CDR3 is TGCGCCAGCAGTGGGACCTCTAGAGGGGAGCTGTTTTTT. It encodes CASSGTSRGELFF.

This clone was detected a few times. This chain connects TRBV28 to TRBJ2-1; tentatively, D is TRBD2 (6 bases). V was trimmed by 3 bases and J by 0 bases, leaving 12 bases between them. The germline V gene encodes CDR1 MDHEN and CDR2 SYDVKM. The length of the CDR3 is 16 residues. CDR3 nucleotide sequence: TGTGCCAGCAGTTTCCGGGGCGGGATCTCCTACAATGAGCAGTTCTTC. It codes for CASSFRGGISYNEQFF.

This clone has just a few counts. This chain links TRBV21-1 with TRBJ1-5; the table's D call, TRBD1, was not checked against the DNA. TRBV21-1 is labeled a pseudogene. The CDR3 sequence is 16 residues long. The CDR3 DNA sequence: TGTGCCAGCAGCAAAGGGTGGGGGCTTAGCAATCAGCCCCAGCATTTT. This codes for CASSKGWGLSNQPQHF.

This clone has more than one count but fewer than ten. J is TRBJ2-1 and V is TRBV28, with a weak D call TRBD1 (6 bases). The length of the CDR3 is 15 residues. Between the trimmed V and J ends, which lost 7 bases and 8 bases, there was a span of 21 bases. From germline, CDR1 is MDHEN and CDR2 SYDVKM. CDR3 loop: CASTPRGRGRYEQFF. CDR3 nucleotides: TGTGCCAGCACCCCACGGGGCAGGGGTAGGTATGAGCAGTTCTTC.

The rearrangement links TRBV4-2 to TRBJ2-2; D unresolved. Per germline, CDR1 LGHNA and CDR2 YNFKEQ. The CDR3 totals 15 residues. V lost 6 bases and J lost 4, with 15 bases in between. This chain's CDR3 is CASRVETQLTGELFF. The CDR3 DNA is TGTGCCAGCAGAGTCGAGACCCAGCTCACCGGGGAGCTGTTTTTT.

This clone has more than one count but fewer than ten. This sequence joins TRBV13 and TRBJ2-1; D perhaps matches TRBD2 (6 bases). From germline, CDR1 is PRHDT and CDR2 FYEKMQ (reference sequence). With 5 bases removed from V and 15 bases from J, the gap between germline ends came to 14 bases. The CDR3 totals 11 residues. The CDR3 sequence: CASSVGTPLFF. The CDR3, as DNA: TGTGCCAGCAGCGTCGGGACTCCCTTGTTCTTC.

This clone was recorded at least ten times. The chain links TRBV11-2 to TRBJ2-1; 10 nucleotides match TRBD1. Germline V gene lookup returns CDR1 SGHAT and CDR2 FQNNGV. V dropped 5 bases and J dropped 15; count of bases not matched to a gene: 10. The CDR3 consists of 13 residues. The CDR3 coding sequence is TGTGCCAGCAGCCTCACGTGGGACAGGGGTCCGTTCTTC. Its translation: CASSLTWDRGPFF.

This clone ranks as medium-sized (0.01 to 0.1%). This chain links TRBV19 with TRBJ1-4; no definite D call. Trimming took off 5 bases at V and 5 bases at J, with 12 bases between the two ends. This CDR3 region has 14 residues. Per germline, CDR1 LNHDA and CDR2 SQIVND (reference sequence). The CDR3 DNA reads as TGTGCCAGTAGTTCCGGAAATATAAATGAAAAACTGTTTTTT. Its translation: CASSSGNINEKLFF.

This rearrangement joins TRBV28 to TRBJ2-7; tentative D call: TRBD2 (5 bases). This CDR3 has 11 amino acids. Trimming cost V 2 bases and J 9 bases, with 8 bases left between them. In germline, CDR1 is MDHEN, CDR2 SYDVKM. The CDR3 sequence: CASSLHGVQYF. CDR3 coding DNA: TGTGCCAGCAGTTTACACGGGGTGCAGTACTTC.

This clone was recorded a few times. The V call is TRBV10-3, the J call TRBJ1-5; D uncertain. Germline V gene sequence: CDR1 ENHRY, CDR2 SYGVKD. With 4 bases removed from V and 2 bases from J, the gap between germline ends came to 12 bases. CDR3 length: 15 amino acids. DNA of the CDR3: TGTGCCATCAGTGGGGAGAGGGTTGGCAATCAGCCCCAGCATTTT. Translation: CAISGERVGNQPQHF.

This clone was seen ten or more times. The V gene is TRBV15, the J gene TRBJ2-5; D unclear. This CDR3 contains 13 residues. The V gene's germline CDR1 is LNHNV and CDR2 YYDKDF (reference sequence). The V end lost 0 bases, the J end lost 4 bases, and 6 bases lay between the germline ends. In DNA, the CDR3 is TGTGCCACCAGCAGAGATCGGGCAGAGACCCAGTACTTC. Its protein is CATSRDRAETQYF.

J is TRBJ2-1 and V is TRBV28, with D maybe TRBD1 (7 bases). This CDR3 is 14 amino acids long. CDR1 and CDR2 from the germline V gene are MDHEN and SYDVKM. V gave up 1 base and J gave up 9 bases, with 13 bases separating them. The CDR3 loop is CASSLFSQGGEQFF. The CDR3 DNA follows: TGTGCCAGCAGTTTATTCTCCCAGGGGGGTGAGCAGTTCTTC.

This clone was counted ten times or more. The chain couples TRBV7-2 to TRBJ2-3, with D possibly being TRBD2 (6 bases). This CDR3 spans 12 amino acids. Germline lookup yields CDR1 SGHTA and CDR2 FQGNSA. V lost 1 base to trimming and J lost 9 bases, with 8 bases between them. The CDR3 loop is CASSLVLATQYF. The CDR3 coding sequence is TGTGCCAGCAGCTTAGTACTAGCAACGCAGTATTTT.

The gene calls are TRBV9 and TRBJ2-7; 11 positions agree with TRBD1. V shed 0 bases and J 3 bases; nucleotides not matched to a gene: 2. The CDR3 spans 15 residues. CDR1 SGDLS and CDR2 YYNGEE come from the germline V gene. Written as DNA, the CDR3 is TGTGCCAGCAGCGTAGGGACAGGGGGCCTCTACGAGCAGTACTTC. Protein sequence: CASSVGTGGLYEQYF.

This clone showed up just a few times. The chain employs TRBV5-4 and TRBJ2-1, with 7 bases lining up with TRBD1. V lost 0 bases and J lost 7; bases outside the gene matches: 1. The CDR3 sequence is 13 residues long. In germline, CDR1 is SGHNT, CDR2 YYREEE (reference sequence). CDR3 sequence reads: CASSLGQGNEQFF. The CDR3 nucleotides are TGTGCCAGCAGCTTGGGACAGGGAAATGAGCAGTTCTTC.

As DNA, the CDR3 is TGTGCCAGCAGTTATCCGGGACAGATGAACACTGAAGCTTTCTTT. Its protein product is CASSYPGQMNTEAFF. The chain is built from TRBV6-5 and TRBJ1-1, with TRBD1 identical over 7 bases. This CDR3 has 15 residues. Germline V gene sequence: CDR1 MNHEY, CDR2 SVGAGI. With V trimmed by 3 bases and J by 0 bases, 4 bases remained unmatched.

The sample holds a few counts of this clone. Here the CDR3 reads CASSQTGTGVNEQYF. As DNA, the CDR3 is TGTGCCAGCAGCCAAACCGGGACAGGGGTCAACGAGCAGTACTTC. V usage is TRBV7-9 and J usage is TRBJ2-7; 10 bases are a match to TRBD1. V dropped 5 bases and J dropped 5; count of bases not matched to a gene: 9. The V gene's germline CDR1 is SEHNR and CDR2 FQNEAQ (reference sequence). This CDR3 has 15 amino acids.

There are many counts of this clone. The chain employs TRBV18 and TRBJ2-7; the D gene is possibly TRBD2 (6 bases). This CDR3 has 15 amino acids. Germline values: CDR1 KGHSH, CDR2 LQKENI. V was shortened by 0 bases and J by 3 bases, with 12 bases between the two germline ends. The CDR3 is CASSPPPPGSYEQYF. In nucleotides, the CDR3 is TGTGCCAGCTCACCACCTCCTCCCGGGAGCTACGAGCAGTACTTC.

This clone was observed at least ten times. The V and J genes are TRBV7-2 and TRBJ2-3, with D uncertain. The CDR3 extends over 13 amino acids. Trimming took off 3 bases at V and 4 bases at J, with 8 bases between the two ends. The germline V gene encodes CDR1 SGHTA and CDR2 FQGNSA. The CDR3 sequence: CASSFPGADTQYF. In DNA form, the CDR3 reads TGTGCCAGCAGCTTTCCTGGTGCAGATACGCAGTATTTT.

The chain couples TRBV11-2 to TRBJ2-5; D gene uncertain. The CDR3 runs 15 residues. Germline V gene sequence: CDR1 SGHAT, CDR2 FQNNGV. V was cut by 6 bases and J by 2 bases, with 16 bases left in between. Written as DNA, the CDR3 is TGTGCCAGCAGGCTTACCCCCGGGCCACAAGAGACCCAGTACTTC. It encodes CASRLTPGPQETQYF.

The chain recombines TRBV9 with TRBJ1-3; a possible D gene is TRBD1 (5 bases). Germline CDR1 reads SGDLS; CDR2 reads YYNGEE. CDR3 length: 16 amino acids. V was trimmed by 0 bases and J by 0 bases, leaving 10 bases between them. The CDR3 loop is CASSVAWGSSGNTIYF. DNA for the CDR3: TGTGCCAGCAGCGTAGCGTGGGGGAGCTCTGGAAACACCATATATTTT.